This passage covers 3 T cell receptor beta chains from one sample sequenced in a study of shared clonotypes between healthy human individuals. Data came from immunoSEQ multiplex PCR; TCRdb stores just in-frame clones and leaves some out. Of about 2 million clones in the sample, just under 95% were seen once. Naive CD8 cells were CD45RO-negative, positively selected for CCR7, excluding terminally differentiated effector memory CD45RA+ cells. The sample was naive CD8+ T cells sorted from blood. The receptor set was obtained from a man between 18 and 35 years old in good health.

The chain has TRBV28 and TRBJ2-5, with TRBD2 matching 11 bases. J was trimmed by 5 bases and V by 4 bases; bases with no gene match: 9. CDR1 and CDR2 (germline): MDHEN, SYDVKM. The length of the CDR3 is 16 residues. Here the CDR3 DNA reads TGTGCCAGCAGTTCAGAACTAGCGGGGGCCGGGGAGACCCAGTACTTC. Translated: CASSSELAGAGETQYF.

On this clone itself: The sample carries other DNA sequences with the same CDR3. V and J are TRBV7-9 and TRBJ2-7; D is possibly TRBD1 (6 bases). The CDR3 loop spans 13 amino acids. CDR1 is SEHNR, CDR2 FQNEAQ, per germline (reference sequence). V dropped 3 bases and J dropped 2 bases, with 8 bases sitting between them. CDR3 DNA: TGTGCCAGCAGCTTCGGGACACCCTACGAGCAGTACTTC. Its translation is CASSFGTPYEQYF.

The chain recombines TRBV11-2 with TRBJ2-7; possibly TRBD2 for D (6 bases). The ends were cut back, 5 bases at V and 6 bases at J, with 17 bases in the middle. CDR1 SGHAT and CDR2 FQNNGV come from the germline V gene. This CDR3 has 14 residues. DNA for the CDR3: TGTGCCAGCAGCCTCTTGACAGAAGCGGGCGAGCAGTACTTC. Its protein is CASSLLTEAGEQYF.